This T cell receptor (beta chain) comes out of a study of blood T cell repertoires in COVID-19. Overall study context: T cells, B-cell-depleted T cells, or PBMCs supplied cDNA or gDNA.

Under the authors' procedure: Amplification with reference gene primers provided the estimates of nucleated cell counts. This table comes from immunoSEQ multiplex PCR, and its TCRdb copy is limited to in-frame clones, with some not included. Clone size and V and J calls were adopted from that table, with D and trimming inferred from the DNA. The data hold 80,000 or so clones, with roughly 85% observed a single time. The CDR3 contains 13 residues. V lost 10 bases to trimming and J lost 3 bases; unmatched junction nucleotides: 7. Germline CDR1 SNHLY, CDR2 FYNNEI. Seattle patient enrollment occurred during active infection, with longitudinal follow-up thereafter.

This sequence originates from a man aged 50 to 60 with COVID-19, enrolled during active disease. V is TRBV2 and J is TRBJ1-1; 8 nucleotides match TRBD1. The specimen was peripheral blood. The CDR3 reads CAITQDRDTEAFF. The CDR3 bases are TGTGCCATCACCCAGGACAGGGACACTGAAGCTTTCTTT. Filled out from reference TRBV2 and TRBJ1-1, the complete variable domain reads EPEVTQTPSHQVTQMGQEVILRCVPISNHLYFYWYRQILGQKVEFLVSFYNNEISEKSEIFDDQFSVERPDGSNFTLKIRSTKLEDSAMYFCAITQDRDTEAFFGQGTRLTVV.